Listed below are T cell receptor beta chains from one sample, sequenced in a study of CD8 T cells in ankylosing spondylitis. TCRdb re-analysed the 5' RACE reads in MiXCR, keeping a single row per CDR3 protein. The table has approximately 540,000 distinct CDR3 sequences, about 13% seen once. Sequencing used blood, either unsorted or a sorted T cell fraction (not recorded which). Every receptor here comes from a male donor with ankylosing spondylitis. Each CDR3 is given with its conserved first and last residue. D genes are given only for firm matches.

V	J	D	CDR3
TRBV6-1	TRBJ1-2	NA	CATQGAGYTF
TRBV16	TRBJ1-2	TRBD1	CASSRAGTGDGYTF
TRBV28	TRBJ1-2	TRBD1	CAIYGDRINYGYTF
TRBV12-3/TRBV12-4	TRBJ1-2	NA	CASSLFRGSNGYTF
TRBV3-1	TRBJ1-3	NA	CASSQFRAQRGNTIYF
TRBV27	TRBJ1-4	TRBD1	CASSSRGLKEKLFF
TRBV6-1	TRBJ1-2	NA	CASSESRFYGYTF
TRBV12-3/TRBV12-4	TRBJ2-7	NA	CASSSPPRDRLEQYF
TRBV7-6	TRBJ2-3	NA	CASSFHRGADTQYF
TRBV20-1	TRBJ2-7	TRBD2	CSASLAGGEQYF
TRBV28	TRBJ2-6	TRBD1	CASRDSKGANSGANVLTF
TRBV24-1	TRBJ2-1	NA	CATSDWTGSYNEQFF
TRBV5-1	TRBJ1-2	NA	CASSLDGTNNYGYTF
TRBV20-1	TRBJ2-1	NA	CSARDGLNRAYNEQFF
TRBV7-2	TRBJ2-1	TRBD2	CASSMGTSGLYNEQFF
TRBV5-1	TRBJ2-3	NA	CASSFASPDTQYF
TRBV2	TRBJ1-6	TRBD1	CASSRDRGHSYNSPLHF
TRBV6-2/TRBV6-3	TRBJ2-1	NA	CASTPWSRGNEQFF
TRBV10-3	TRBJ2-7	NA	CAIRQGTYEQYF
TRBV5-5	TRBJ2-3	TRBD1	CASSWTGSTDTQYF
TRBV20-1	TRBJ2-1	NA	CSAPPPSGYNEQFF
TRBV5-1	TRBJ2-3	NA	CASSLAPVDTQYF
TRBV9	TRBJ1-5	TRBD1	CASSVGDRGGQPQHF
TRBV28	TRBJ1-6	NA	CATFGYYNSPLHF
TRBV5-1	TRBJ2-1	TRBD2	CASSWTSGEGQFF
TRBV20-1	TRBJ1-1	NA	CIAVSDGNTEAFF
TRBV7-2	TRBJ2-5	TRBD2	CASSRASGQETQYF
TRBV15	TRBJ2-7	NA	CATSRDPESSYEQYF
TRBV5-5	TRBJ2-7	TRBD2	CASSFLAVSYEQYF
TRBV19	TRBJ2-2	NA	CASSINRNTGELFF
TRBV7-2	TRBJ2-3	NA	CASSARPTSTDTQYF
TRBV24-1	TRBJ1-1	NA	CATNEGEGYTEAFF
TRBV20-1	TRBJ1-5	NA	CSARSTGRNQPQHF
TRBV5-1	TRBJ2-5	NA	CASSLMSSGQETQYF
TRBV20-1	TRBJ2-3	NA	CSARDRQLRVPTDTQYF
TRBV5-4	TRBJ2-2	TRBD2	CASSSTSGSPGELFF